The clone carrying this T cell receptor (beta chain) is a singleton in its sample. The target antigen is unknown. The sample comes from a study of siplizumab effects on memory and regulatory T cells. With V trimmed by 0 bases and J by 6 bases, 3 bases remained unmatched. The CDR3 extends over 15 amino acids. The germline V gene has CDR1 MNHEY and CDR2 SVGAGI. Assays examined 95,000 to 100,000 TCR templates per sample. Sequencing was performed with immunoSEQ multiplex PCR; in TCRdb, only in-frame clones are kept and a portion is missing. The sample holds fewer than 120,000 clones, roughly 90% seen once. Whole-study findings and limits: There were only a minor fraction of alloreactive clones that mapped to unstimulated subsets.

This rearrangement joins TRBV6-5 to TRBJ2-7; 12 bases fit TRBD1. The source of this sequence is a human donor in good health. Sequencing was done on a sample of CD4+ T cells sorted from blood. The CDR3 nucleotides read TGTGCCAGCAGTTACTCGGGACAGGGGGCCGGCGAGCAGTACTTC. This encodes CASSYSGQGAGEQYF.